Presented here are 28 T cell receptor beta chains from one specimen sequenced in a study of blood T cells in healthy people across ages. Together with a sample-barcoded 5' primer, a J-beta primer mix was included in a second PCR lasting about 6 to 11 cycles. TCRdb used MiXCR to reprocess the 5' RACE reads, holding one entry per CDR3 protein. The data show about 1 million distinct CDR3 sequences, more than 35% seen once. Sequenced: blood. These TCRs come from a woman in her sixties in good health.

In DNA, the CDR3 is TGCGCCAGCAGCCAAGGACCGGGGCAGGGAAATTACAAGCAGTACTTC. Translating gives CASSQGPGQGNYKQYF. V and J are TRBV4-1 and TRBJ2-4, with D perhaps being TRBD1 or TRBD2 (5 bases each). Germline values: CDR1 MGHRA, CDR2 YSYEKL. V was pared by 1 base and J by 13 bases, with 23 bases between. The CDR3 covers 16 residues.

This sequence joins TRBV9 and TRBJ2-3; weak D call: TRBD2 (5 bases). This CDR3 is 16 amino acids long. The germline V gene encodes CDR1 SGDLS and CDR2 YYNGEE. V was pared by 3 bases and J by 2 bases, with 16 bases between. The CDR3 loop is CASSALAERVTDTQYF. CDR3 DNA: TGTGCCAGCAGCGCGCTAGCTGAGAGGGTCACAGATACGCAGTATTTT.

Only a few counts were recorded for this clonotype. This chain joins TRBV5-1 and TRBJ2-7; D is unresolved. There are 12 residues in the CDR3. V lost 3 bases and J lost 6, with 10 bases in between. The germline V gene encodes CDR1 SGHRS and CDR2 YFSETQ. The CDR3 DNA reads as TGCGCCAGCAGCTCGAACTTAGCCGAGCAGTACTTC. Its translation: CASSSNLAEQYF.

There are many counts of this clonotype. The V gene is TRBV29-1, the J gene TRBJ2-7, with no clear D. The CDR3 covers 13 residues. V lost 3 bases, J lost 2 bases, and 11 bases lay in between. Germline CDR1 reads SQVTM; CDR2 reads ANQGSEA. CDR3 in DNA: TGCAGCGTTGACGGTGGGGTCCCCTACGAGCAGTACTTC. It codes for CSVDGGVPYEQYF.

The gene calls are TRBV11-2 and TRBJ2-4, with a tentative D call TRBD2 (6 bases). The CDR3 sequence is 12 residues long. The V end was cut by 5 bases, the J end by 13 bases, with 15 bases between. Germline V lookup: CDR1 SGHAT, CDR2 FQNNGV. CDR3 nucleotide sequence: TGTGCCAGCAGCGGAGGGGCCCTGGAGCAGTACTTC. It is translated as CASSGGALEQYF.

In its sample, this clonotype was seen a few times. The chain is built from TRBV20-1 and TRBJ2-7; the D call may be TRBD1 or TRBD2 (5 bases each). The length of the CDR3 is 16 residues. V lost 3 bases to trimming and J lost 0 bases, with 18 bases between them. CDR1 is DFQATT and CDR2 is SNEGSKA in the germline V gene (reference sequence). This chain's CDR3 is CSARTSTGTDSYEQYF. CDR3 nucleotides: TGCAGTGCTAGGACTTCCACCGGGACGGACTCCTACGAGCAGTACTTC.

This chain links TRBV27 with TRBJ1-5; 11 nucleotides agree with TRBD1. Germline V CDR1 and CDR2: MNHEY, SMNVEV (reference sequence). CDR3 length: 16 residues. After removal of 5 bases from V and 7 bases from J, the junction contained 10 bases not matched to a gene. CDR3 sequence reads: CASSPWTGGLGQPQHF. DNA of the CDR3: TGTGCCAGCAGTCCCTGGACAGGGGGCCTTGGACAGCCCCAGCATTTT.

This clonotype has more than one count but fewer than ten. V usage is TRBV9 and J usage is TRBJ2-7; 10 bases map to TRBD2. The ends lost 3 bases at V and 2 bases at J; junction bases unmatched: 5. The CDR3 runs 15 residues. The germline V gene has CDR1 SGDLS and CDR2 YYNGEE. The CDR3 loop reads CASSDGLAEAYEQYF. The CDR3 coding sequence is TGTGCCAGCAGCGATGGACTAGCGGAGGCCTACGAGCAGTACTTC.

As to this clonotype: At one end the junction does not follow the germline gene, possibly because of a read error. CDR3 sequence: CASSLARTGTKSIRYF. The CDR3 DNA is TGCGCCAGCAGCTTGGCCCGGACAGGGACCAAAAGCATTCGGTACTTC. The J gene is TRBJ2-4, the V gene TRBV5-1; 8 nucleotides line up with TRBD1. The CDR3 is 16 amino acids. Germline loops: CDR1 SGHRS, CDR2 YFSETQ.

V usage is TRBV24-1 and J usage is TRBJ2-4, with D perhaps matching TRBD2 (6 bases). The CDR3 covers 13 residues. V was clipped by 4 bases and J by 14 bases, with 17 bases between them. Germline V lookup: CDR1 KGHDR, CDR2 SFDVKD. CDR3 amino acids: CATSDPPSGVKYF. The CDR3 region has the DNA TGTGCCACCAGTGACCCCCCGTCGGGGGTGAAGTACTTC.

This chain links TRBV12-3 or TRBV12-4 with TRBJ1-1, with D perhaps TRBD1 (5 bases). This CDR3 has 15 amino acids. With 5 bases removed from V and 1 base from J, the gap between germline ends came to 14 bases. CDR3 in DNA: TGTGCCAGCAGTACGGTGGGACGGGAGAACACTGAAGCTTTCTTT. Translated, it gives CASSTVGRENTEAFF.

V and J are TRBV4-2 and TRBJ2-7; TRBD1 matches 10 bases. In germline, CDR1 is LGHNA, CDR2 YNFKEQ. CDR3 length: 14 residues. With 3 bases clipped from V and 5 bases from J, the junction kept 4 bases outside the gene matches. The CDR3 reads CASSHLDRGDEQYF. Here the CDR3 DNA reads TGTGCCAGCAGCCACCTGGACAGGGGGGACGAGCAGTACTTC.

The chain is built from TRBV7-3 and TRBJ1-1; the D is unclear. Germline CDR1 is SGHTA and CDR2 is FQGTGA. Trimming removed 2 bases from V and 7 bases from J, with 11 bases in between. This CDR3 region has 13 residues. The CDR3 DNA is TGTGCCAGCAGCTTAGCGTGGGGAAATGAAGCTTTCTTT. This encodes CASSLAWGNEAFF.

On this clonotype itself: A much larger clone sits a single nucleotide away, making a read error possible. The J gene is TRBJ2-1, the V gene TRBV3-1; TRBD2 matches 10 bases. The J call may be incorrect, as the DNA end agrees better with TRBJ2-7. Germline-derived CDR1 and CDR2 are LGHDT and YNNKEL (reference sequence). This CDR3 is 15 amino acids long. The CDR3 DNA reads TGTGCCAGCAGAGAATCAGCGGGAGGGCCCGGTGAGCAGTACTTC. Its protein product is CASRESAGGPGEQYF.

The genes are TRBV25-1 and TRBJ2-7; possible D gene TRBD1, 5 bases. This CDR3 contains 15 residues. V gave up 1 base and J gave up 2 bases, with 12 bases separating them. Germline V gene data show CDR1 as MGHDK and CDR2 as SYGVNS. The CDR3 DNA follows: TGTGCCAGCAGTGAATGGGGCGGTGAGACCTACGAGCAGTACTTC. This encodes CASSEWGGETYEQYF.

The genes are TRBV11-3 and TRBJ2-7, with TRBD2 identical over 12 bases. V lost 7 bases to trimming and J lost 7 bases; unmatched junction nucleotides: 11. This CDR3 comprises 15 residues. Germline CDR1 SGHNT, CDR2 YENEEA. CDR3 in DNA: TGTGCCAGCAACTCCGGACTAGCGGGATATGATGAGCAGTACTTC. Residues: CASNSGLAGYDEQYF.

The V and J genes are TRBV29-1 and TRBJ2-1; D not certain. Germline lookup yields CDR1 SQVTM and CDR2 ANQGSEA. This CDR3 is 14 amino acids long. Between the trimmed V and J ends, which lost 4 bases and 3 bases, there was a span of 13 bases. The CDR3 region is CSVAFGGYYNEQFF. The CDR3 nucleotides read TGCAGCGTTGCGTTTGGCGGATACTACAATGAGCAGTTCTTC.

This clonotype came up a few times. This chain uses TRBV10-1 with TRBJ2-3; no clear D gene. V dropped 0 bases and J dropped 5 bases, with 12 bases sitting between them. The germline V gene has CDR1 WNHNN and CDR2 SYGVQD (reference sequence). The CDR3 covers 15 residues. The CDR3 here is CASSESKSVRDTQYF. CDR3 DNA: TGCGCCAGCAGTGAGTCGAAGTCGGTCAGAGATACGCAGTATTTT.

CDR3 amino acids: CASSLVRVGGDGYTF. As DNA, the CDR3 is TGCGCCAGCAGCTTGGTCAGGGTAGGAGGAGATGGCTACACCTTC. The gene calls are TRBV5-1 and TRBJ1-2; D perhaps matches TRBD1 (5 bases). V gave up 0 bases and J gave up 6 bases, with 15 bases separating them. Germline values: CDR1 SGHRS, CDR2 YFSETQ. CDR3 length equals 15 residues. The full variable domain, its missing parts supplied by reference TRBV5-1 and TRBJ1-2, is KAGVTQTPRYLIKTRGQQVTLSCSPISGHRSVSWYQQTPGQGLQFLFEYFSETQRNKGNFPGRFSGRQFSNSRSEMNVSTLELGDSALYLCASSLVRVGGDGYTFGSGTRLTVV.

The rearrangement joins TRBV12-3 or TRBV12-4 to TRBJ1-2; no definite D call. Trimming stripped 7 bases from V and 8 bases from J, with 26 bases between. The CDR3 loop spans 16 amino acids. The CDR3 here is CASTLSSGPARRGYTF. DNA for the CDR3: TGTGCCAGCACCCTCTCCTCCGGGCCGGCTAGACGGGGCTACACCTTC.

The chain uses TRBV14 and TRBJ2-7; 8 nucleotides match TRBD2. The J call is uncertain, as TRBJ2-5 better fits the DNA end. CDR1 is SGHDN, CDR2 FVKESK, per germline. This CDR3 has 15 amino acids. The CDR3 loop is CASSQETGRGGTQYF. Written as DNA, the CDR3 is TGTGCCAGCAGCCAAGAAACCGGGAGGGGAGGGACCCAGTACTTC.

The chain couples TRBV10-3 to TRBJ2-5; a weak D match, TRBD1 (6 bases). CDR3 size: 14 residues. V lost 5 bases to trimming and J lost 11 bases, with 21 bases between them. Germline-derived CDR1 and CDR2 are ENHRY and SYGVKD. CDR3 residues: CAISPQGWGNEQYF. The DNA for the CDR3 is TGTGCCATCAGTCCACAGGGATGGGGCAATGAGCAGTACTTC.

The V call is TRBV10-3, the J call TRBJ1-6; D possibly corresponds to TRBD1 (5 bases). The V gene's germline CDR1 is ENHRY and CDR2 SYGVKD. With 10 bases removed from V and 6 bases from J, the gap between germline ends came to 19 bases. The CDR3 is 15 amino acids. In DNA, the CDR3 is TGTGCCACACAGCCAGGGCAGGCGGGTAATTCACCCCTCCACTTT. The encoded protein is CATQPGQAGNSPLHF.

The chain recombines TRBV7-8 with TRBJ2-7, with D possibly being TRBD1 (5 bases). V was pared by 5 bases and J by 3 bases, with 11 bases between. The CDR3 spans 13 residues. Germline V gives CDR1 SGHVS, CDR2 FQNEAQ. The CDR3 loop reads CASSRQINYEQYF. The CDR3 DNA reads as TGTGCCAGCAGCCGACAGATCAACTACGAGCAGTACTTC.

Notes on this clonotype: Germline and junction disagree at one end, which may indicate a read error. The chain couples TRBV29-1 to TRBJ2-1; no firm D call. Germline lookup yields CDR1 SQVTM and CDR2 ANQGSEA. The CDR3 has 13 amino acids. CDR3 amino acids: CSGEKSSYNEQFF. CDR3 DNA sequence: TGCAGCGGTGAAAAAAGCTCCTACAATGAGCAGTTCTTC.

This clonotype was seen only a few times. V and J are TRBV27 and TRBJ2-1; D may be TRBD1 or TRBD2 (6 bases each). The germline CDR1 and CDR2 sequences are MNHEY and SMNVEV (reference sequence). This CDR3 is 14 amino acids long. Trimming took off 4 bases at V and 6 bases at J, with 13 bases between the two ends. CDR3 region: CASSSQGGPNEQFF. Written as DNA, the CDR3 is TGTGCCAGCAGTTCCCAAGGGGGGCCCAATGAGCAGTTCTTC.

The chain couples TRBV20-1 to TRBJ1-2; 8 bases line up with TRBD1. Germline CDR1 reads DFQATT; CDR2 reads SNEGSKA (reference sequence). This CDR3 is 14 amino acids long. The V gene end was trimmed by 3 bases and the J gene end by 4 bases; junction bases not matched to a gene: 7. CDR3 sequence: CSASGGQAFYGYTF. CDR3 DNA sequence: TGCAGTGCTAGCGGGGGACAGGCCTTCTATGGCTACACCTTC.

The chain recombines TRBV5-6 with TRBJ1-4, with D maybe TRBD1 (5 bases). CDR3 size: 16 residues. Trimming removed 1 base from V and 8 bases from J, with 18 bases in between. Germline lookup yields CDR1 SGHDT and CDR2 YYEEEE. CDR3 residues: CASSLNKQRGGEKLFF. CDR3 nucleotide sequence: TGTGCCAGCAGCTTGAATAAACAAAGGGGAGGAGAAAAACTGTTTTTT.